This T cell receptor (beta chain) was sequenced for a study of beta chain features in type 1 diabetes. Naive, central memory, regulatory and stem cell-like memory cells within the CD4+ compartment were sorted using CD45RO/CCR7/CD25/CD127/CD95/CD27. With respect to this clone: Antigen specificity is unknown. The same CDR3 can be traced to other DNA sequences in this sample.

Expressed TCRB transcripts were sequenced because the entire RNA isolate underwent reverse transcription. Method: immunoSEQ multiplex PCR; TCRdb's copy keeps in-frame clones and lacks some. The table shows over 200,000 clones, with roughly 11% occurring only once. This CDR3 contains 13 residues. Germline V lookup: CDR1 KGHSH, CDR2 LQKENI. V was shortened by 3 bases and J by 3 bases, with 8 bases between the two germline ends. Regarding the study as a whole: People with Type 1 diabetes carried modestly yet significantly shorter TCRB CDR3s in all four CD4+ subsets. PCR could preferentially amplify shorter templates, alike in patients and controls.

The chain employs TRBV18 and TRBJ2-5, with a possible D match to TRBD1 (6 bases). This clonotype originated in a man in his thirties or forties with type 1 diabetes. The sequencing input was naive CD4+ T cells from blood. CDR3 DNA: TGTGCCAGCTCACCCCCAGGGGAAGAGACCCAGTACTTC. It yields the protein CASSPPGEETQYF.